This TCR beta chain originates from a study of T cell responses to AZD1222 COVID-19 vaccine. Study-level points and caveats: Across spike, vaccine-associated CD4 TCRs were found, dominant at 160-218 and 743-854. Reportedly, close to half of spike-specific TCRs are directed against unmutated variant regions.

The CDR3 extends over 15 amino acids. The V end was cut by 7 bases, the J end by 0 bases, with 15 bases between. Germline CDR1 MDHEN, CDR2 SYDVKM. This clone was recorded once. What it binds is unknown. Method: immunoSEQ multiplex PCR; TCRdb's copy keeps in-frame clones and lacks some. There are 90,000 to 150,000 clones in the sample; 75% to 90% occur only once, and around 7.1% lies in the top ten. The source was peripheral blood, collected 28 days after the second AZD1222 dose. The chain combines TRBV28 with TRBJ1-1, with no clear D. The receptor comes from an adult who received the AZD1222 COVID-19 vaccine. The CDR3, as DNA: TGTGCCAGCAATTCCCCGAGAAATATGAACACTGAAGCTTTCTTT. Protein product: CASNSPRNMNTEAFF.